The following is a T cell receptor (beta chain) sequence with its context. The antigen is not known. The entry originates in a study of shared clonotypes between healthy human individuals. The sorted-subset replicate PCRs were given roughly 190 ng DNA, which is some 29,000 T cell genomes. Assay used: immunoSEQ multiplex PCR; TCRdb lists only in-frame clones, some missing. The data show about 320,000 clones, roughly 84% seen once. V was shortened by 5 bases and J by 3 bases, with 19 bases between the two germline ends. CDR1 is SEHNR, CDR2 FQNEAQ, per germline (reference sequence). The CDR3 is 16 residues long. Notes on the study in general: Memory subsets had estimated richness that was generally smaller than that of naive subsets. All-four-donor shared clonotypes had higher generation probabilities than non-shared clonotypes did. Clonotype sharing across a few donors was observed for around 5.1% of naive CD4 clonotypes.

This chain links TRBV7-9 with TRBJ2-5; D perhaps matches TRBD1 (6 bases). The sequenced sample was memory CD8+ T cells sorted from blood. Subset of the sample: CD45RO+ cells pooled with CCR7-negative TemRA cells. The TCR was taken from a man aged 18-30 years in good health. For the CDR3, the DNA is TGTGCCAGCAGCCATATACCGGGACAAAAAAAAGAGACCCAGTACTTC. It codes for CASSHIPGQKKETQYF.